Each of the 6 T cell receptor beta chains below was sequenced from the same sample in a study of cytomegalovirus exposure and HLA in healthy donors. PCR primers comprised 60 Vbeta and 13 Jbeta primers. Only in-frame clones appear in the TCRdb table, and some are missing; sequencing was by immunoSEQ multiplex PCR. The table has 40,000 to 55,000 clones, around three quarters seen once. The material sequenced was PBMCs. Every receptor here comes from a man aged 30 to 39 in good health and CMV-seropositive.

This clone has a handful of counts. The rearrangement joins TRBV6-5 to TRBJ1-1, with 8 bases fitting TRBD1. The length of the CDR3 is 13 residues. Germline V gives CDR1 MNHEY, CDR2 SVGAGI. With 2 bases clipped from V and 11 bases from J, the junction kept 7 bases outside the gene matches. CDR3 protein: CASSYQDRGLAFF. CDR3 nucleotides: TGTGCCAGCAGTTACCAAGACAGGGGCTTGGCTTTCTTT.

This chain links TRBV6-5 with TRBJ2-7; 8 bases agree with TRBD1. Germline V gene data show CDR1 as MNHEY and CDR2 as SVGAGI. The CDR3 consists of 13 residues. Germline trimming cut 6 bases from V and 2 bases from J; bases unmatched to any gene: 3. The CDR3 bases are TGTGCCAGCAGGGGGACAGGACCCTACGAGCAGTACTTC. It yields the protein CASRGTGPYEQYF.

The chain employs TRBV7-9 and TRBJ1-1; 9 bases match TRBD1. The length of the CDR3 is 15 residues. Germline V gives CDR1 SEHNR, CDR2 FQNEAQ (reference sequence). The V gene end was trimmed by 6 bases and the J gene end by 3 bases; junction bases not matched to a gene: 8. In DNA, the CDR3 is TGTGCCAGCAGACCCACAGGGGGCATGGACACTGAAGCTTTCTTT. It encodes CASRPTGGMDTEAFF.

CDR3 loop: CASSSQGLGYTF. The CDR3 DNA reads as TGTGCCAGCAGCTCTCAGGGTCTTGGCTACACCTTC. The gene calls are TRBV11-1 and TRBJ1-2, with a weak D call TRBD1 (5 bases). This CDR3 contains 12 residues. Trimming took off 4 bases at V and 7 bases at J, with 10 bases between the two ends. CDR1 is SGHAT and CDR2 is FQDESV in the germline V gene (reference sequence). Looking up the rest from reference TRBV11-1 and TRBJ1-2 gives the full variable domain: EAEVAQSPRYKITEKSQAVAFWCDPISGHATLYWYRQILGQGPELLVQFQDESVVDDSQLPKDRFSAERLKGVDSTLKIQPAELGDSAMYLCASSSQGLGYTFGSGTRLTVV.

CDR3 sequence: CASSLHQLQGETQYF. The CDR3 nucleotides are TGCGCCAGCAGCTTACACCAACTGCAGGGAGAGACCCAGTACTTC. The chain links TRBV5-1 to TRBJ2-5, with a tentative D call TRBD1 (5 bases). CDR1 is SGHRS, CDR2 YFSETQ, per germline. The V gene lost 2 bases and the J gene lost 4 bases, with 15 bases spanning the gap. CDR3 length: 15 residues.

The V call is TRBV5-5, the J call TRBJ1-1; D uncertain. This CDR3 is built from 14 residues. Germline CDR1 is SGHKS and CDR2 is YYEKEE (reference sequence). V lost 4 bases to trimming and J lost 0 bases, with 10 bases between them. CDR3 protein: CASSDQTLNTEAFF. The CDR3 coding sequence is TGTGCCAGCAGCGACCAGACACTGAACACTGAAGCTTTCTTT.